These T cell receptor beta chains were read from a single sample in a study of cytomegalovirus exposure and HLA in healthy donors. Libraries were prepared by immunoSEQ multiplex PCR; TCRdb keeps only in-frame clonotypes and omits some of them. Of just over 200,000 clones listed, 70% are singletons. The sample taken for sequencing was PBMCs. The receptors shown here come from a man aged 40-50 years in good health and CMV-seropositive. CDR3s include the opening cysteine and the closing phenylalanine or tryptophan. Each record gives: D gene, V gene, J gene, clone size, CDR3 protein, CDR3 DNA. The D gene is left open where the match is weak. Size tells how often a clone was seen (once, few, many) or the class of an expanded clone, and some rows leave it out.

TRBD1	TRBV6-1	TRBJ2-7	.	CASSGRGQGGNEQYF	TGTGCCAGCAGTGGTCGCGGACAGGGGGGGAACGAGCAGTACTTC
.	TRBV19	TRBJ2-1	few	CASSIQSTAGREVF	TGTGCCAGTAGTATCCAGAGTACTGCGGGAAGGGAGGTCTTC
TRBD1	TRBV7-8	TRBJ1-4	few	CASSSLQGTNEKLFF	TGTGCCAGCAGCTCCCTACAGGGGACTAATGAAAAACTGTTTTTT
.	TRBV7-2	TRBJ1-2	.	CASSLGPLGYGYTF	TGTGCCAGCAGCTTAGGTCCCCTAGGCTATGGCTACACCTTC
TRBD1	TRBV13	TRBJ2-3	.	CASSAPGTGSTDTQYF	TGTGCCAGCAGCGCACCCGGGACAGGGTCAACAGATACGCAGTATTTT
TRBD1	TRBV11-3	TRBJ1-1	.	CASSGQGMGEAFF	TGTGCCAGCAGCGGACAGGGTATGGGTGAAGCTTTCTTT
TRBD1	TRBV19	TRBJ1-2	.	CASSPGTGNYGYTF	TGTGCCAGTAGTCCTGGGACAGGTAACTATGGCTACACCTTC
TRBD1	TRBV5-4	TRBJ1-1	.	CASSLGGPGYRTEAFF	TGTGCCAGCAGCTTAGGGGGCCCTGGCTATAGGACTGAAGCTTTCTTT
.	TRBV15	TRBJ2-3	few	CATSRARSQGDTQYF	TGTGCCACCAGCAGAGCAAGGTCCCAGGGAGATACGCAGTATTTT
TRBD2	TRBV5-4	TRBJ2-7	once	CASSLSSGGGLPYEQYF	TGTGCCAGCAGCTTGAGTAGCGGGGGGGGACTTCCCTACGAGCAGTACTTC
.	TRBV5-6	TRBJ1-6	.	CASSLAGTPNSPLHF	TGTGCCAGCAGCTTGGCCGGGACTCCAAATTCACCCCTCCACTTT
.	TRBV6-6	TRBJ2-2	.	CASSPGGPGELFF	TGTGCCAGCAGCCCCGGGGGACCCGGGGAGCTGTTTTTT
.	TRBV4-2	TRBJ2-1	once	CASSHPGRYNEQFF	TGTGCCAGCAGCCATCCGGGGAGATACAATGAGCAGTTCTTC
.	TRBV19	TRBJ1-5	.	CASSEQGSQPQHF	TGTGCCAGTAGTGAACAGGGTTCTCAGCCCCAGCATTTT
.	TRBV9	TRBJ2-2	.	CASSQLSSRTGELFF	TGTGCCAGCAGTCAACTCTCGTCCAGGACCGGGGAGCTGTTTTTT